The subject of this entry is one TCR beta chain. Its antigen is still unknown. The sample comes from a study of blood T cells in healthy people across ages. Regarding the study as a whole: Aged donors had fewer naive CD4+ cells and lower diversity than long-lived donors. Estimated diversity, derived from one million T cells, was regarded as an underestimate. The study lacked donor CMV status, which possibly confounded expanded clonotype changes.

Using a J-beta primer mix together with a sample-barcoded 5' primer, a second PCR was run for roughly 6 to 11 cycles. Every cDNA molecule bore a tag from a template-switch adaptor containing 12 random nucleotides. One entry per CDR3 protein results from TCRdb running MiXCR on the 5' RACE reads. Of roughly 800,000 distinct CDR3 sequences listed, under 40% are singletons. The sequence derives from a man aged 18 to 35 in good health. Sequenced material: blood.

CDR3 DNA sequence: TGTGCCAGCAGCCAAACGGGAGTCGGTAAGCAGCCCCAGCATTTT. Protein product: CASSQTGVGKQPQHF. The J gene is TRBJ1-5, the V gene TRBV9; no clear D. Per the germline V gene, CDR1 is SGDLS and CDR2 is YYNGEE. Deletions cut 4 bases from V and 7 bases from J, with 18 bases between. The CDR3 totals 15 residues. The whole variable domain, filled in from reference TRBV9 and TRBJ1-5, reads DSGVTQTPKHLITATGQRVTLRCSPRSGDLSVYWYQQSLDQGLQFLIQYYNGEERAKGNILERFSAQQFPDLHSELNLSSLELGDSALYFCASSQTGVGKQPQHFGDGTRLSIL.